The clone carrying this TCR beta chain has a count of ten or more. These data belong to a study of neurological immune-mediated disorders. From 15-18 subjects, over 190 million TCR-beta sequences were obtained in each sequencing run. One entry per CDR3 protein results from TCRdb running MiXCR on the 5' RACE reads. This repertoire shows some 16,000 distinct CDR3 sequences, 7% to 9.5% found once; its top ten account for under 55%. Specimen: CD8+ T cells from blood. The clonotype was recovered from a man aged 45-65 years in good health.

This CDR3 reads CASSARGGAKGYTF. CDR3 nucleotides: TGTGCCAGCAGCGCCCGTGGGGGGGCCAAGGGCTACACCTTC. J is TRBJ1-2 and V is TRBV21-1; the tabulated D call, TRBD1, remains unverified against the DNA. TRBV21-1 is a pseudogene. This CDR3 has 14 residues.